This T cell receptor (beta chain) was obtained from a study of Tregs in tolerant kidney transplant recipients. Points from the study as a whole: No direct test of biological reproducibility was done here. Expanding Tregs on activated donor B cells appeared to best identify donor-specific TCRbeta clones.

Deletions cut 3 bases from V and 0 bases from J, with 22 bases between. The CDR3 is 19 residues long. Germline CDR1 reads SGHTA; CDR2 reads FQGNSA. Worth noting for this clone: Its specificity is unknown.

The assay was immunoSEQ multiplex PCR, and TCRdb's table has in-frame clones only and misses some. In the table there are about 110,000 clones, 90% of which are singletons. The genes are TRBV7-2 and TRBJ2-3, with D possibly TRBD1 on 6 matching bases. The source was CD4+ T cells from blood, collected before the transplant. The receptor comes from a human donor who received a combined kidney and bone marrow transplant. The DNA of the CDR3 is TGTGCCAGCAGCTTGACCCAGTCGGGACAAACCAAAAGCACAGATACGCAGTATTTT. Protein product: CASSLTQSGQTKSTDTQYF.